The source of this T cell receptor (beta chain) is a study of blood T cell repertoires in COVID-19. Overall study context: The cDNA or gDNA used as material had been derived from T cells, B-cell-depleted T cells, or PBMCs.

CDR1 MNHEY and CDR2 SVGAGI come from the germline V gene. The CDR3 is made up of 14 amino acids. The trim removed 5 bases at V and 3 bases at J, leaving 2 bases unmatched. TCRdb keeps only in-frame clones here, not all; method: immunoSEQ multiplex PCR. The table includes approximately 170,000 clones, around nine tenths detected once. The rearrangement uses TRBV6-5 and TRBJ1-3; 9 bases match TRBD1. This clonotype was obtained from a man between 18 and 35 years old with active or convalescent COVID-19. The sample comprised peripheral blood. CDR3 amino acids: CASSRTGDGNTIYF. CDR3 bases: TGTGCCAGCAGTCGGACAGGGGATGGAAACACCATATATTTT.